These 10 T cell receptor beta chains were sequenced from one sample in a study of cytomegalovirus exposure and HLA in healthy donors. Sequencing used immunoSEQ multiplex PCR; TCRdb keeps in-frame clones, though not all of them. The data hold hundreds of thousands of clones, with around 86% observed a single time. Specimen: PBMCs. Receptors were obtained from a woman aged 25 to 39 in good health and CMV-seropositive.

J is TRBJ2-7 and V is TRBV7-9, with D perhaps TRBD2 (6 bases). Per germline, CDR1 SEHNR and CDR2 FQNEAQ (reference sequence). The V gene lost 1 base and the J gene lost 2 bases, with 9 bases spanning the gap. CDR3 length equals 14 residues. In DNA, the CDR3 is TGTGCCAGCAGCTTAGGAGAGCGGGCCTACGAGCAGTACTTC. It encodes CASSLGERAYEQYF.

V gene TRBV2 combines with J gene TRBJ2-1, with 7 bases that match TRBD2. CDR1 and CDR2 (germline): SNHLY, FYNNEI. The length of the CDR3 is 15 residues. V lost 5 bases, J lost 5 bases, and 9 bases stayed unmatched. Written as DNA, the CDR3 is TGTGCCAGCAGTCAACCGGGACTAATCCACAATGAGCAGTTCTTC. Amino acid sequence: CASSQPGLIHNEQFF.

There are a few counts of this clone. The CDR3 spells CASSVAGGPSYEQYF. In DNA form, the CDR3 reads TGTGCCAGCAGCGTAGCGGGAGGGCCATCCTACGAGCAGTACTTC. The chain recombines TRBV28 with TRBJ2-7; TRBD2 aligns across 11 bases. CDR3 length equals 15 residues. Germline V gene data show CDR1 as MDHEN and CDR2 as SYDVKM. V dropped 6 bases and J dropped 1; count of bases not matched to a gene: 5.

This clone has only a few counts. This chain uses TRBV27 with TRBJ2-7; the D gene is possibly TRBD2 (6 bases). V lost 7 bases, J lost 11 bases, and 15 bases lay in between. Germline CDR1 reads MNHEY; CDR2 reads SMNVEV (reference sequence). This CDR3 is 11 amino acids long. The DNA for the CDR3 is TGTGCCAGCATTCCCCTAGCGAGGGAGTACTTC. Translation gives CASIPLAREYF.

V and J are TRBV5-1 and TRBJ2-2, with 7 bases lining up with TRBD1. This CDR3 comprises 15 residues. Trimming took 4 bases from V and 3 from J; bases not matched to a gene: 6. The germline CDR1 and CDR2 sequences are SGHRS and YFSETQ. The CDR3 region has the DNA TGCGCCAGCAGCAAAGGGACAGCTGACACCGGGGAGCTGTTTTTT. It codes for CASSKGTADTGELFF.

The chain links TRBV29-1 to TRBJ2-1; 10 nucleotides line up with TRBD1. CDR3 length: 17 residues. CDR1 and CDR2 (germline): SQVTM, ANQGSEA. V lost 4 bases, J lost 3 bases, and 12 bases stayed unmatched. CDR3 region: CSVGTIGQGENYNEQFF. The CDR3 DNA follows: TGCAGCGTTGGCACCATTGGACAGGGGGAGAACTACAATGAGCAGTTCTTC.

For the CDR3, the DNA is TGTGCCAGTAGTCGGCGGGAGGGTGCCTACGAGCAGTACTTC. Translating gives CASSRREGAYEQYF. The chain has TRBV19 and TRBJ2-7; 9 positions agree with TRBD2. Unmatched junction bases numbered 4, after V lost 5 bases and J lost 2 bases. The CDR3 length is 14 residues. CDR1 is LNHDA and CDR2 is SQIVND in the germline V gene (reference sequence).

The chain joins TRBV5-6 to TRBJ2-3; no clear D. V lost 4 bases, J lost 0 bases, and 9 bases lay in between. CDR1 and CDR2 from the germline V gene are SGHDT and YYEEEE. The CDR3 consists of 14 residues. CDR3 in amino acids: CASSAKISTDTQYF. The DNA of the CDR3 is TGTGCCAGCAGCGCTAAGATTAGCACAGATACGCAGTATTTT.

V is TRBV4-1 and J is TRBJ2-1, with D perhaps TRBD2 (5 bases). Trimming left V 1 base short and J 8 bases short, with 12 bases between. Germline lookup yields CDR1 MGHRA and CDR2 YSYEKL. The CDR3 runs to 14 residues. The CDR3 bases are TGCGCCAGCAGCCAAGGCGAGGGAGCCCATGAGCAGTTCTTC. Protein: CASSQGEGAHEQFF.

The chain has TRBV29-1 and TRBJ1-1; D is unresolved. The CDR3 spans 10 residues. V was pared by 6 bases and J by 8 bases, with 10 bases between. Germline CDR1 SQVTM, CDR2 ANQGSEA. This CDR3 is CSVVDWEAFF. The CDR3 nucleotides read TGCAGCGTAGTAGACTGGGAAGCTTTCTTT.